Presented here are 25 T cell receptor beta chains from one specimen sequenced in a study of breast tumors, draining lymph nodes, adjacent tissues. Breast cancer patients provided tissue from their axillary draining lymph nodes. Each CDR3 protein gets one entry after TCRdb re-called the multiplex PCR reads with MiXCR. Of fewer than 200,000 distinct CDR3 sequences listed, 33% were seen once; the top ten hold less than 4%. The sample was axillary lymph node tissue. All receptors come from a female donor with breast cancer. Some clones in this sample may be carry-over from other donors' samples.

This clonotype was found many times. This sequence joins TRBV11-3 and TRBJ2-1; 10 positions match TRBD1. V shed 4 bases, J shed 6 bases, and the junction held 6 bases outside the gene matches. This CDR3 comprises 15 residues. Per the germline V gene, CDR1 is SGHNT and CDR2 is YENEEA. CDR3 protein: CASSSRDRGSNEQFF. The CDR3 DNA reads TGTGCCAGCAGCTCCCGGGACAGGGGTAGCAATGAGCAGTTCTTC. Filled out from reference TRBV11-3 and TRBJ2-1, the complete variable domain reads EAGVVQSPRYKIIEKKQPVAFWCNPISGHNTLYWYLQNLGQGPELLIRYENEEAVDDSQLPKDRFSAERLKGVDSTLKIQPAELGDSAVYLCASSSRDRGSNEQFFGPGTRLTVL.

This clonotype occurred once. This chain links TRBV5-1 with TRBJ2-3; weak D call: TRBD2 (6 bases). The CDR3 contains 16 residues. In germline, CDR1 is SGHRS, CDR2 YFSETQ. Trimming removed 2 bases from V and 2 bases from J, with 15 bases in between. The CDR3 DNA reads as TGCGCCAGCAGCTTATCGGGAGCTGGGGACACAGATACGCAGTATTTT. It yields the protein CASSLSGAGDTDTQYF.

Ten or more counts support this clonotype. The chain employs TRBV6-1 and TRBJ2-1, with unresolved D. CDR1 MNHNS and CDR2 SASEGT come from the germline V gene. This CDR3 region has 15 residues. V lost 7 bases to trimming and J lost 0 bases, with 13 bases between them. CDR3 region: CASTGRLSSYNEQFF. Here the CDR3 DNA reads TGTGCCAGCACCGGGCGGTTGAGCTCCTACAATGAGCAGTTCTTC.

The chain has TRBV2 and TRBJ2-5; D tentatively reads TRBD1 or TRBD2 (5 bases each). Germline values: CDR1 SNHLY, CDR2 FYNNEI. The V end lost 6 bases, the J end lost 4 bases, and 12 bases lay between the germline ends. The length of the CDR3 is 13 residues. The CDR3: CASSSGTRETQYF. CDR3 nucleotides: TGTGCCAGCAGCTCCGGGACCAGAGAGACCCAGTACTTC. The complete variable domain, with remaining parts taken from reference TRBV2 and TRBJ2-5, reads EPEVTQTPSHQVTQMGQEVILRCVPISNHLYFYWYRQILGQKVEFLVSFYNNEISEKSEIFDDQFSVERPDGSNFTLKIRSTKLEDSAMYFCASSSGTRETQYFGPGTRLLVL.

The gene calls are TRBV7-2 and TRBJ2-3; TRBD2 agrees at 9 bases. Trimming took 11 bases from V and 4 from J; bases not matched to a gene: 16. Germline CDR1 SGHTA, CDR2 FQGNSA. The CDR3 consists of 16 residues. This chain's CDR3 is CACRNPGAGGPDTQYF. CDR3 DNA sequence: TGTGCCTGCCGAAATCCGGGGGCGGGGGGGCCAGATACGCAGTATTTT.

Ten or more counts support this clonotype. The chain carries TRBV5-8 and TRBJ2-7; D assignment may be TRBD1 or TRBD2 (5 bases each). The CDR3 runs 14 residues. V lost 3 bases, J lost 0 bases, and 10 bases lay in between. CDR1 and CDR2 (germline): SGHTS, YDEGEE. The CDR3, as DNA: TGTGCCAGCAGCTCCGACGGGGCCTCCTACGAGCAGTACTTC. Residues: CASSSDGASYEQYF.

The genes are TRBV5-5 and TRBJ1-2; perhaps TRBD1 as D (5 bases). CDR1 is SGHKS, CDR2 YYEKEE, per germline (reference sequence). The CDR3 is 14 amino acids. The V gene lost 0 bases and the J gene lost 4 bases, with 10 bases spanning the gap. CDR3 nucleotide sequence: TGTGCCAGCAGCTTGGTTATCAGGGCCTATGGCTACACCTTC. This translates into CASSLVIRAYGYTF.

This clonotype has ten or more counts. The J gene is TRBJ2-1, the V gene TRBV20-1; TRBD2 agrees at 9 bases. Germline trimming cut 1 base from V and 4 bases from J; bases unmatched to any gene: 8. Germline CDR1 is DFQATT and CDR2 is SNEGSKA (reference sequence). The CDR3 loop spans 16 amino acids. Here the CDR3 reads CSARAASGDTYNEQFF. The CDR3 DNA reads TGCAGTGCTAGAGCGGCTAGCGGGGACACGTACAATGAGCAGTTCTTC.

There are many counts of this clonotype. CDR3 nucleotide sequence: TGTGCCAGCAGCTCCCTCAGGGGGCCGGGAGATACGCAGTATTTT. Protein sequence: CASSSLRGPGDTQYF. The genes are TRBV11-2 and TRBJ2-3, with 8 bases matching TRBD1. The germline V gene has CDR1 SGHAT and CDR2 FQNNGV. Losses at the gene ends were 4 bases for V and 5 bases for J; bases not matched to a gene: 8. There are 15 residues in the CDR3.

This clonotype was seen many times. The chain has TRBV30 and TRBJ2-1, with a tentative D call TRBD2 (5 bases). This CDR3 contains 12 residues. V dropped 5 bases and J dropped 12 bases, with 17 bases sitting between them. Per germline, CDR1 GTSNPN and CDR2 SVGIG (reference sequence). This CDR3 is CAWANARERQFF. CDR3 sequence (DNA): TGTGCCTGGGCCAATGCAAGGGAGCGGCAGTTCTTC.

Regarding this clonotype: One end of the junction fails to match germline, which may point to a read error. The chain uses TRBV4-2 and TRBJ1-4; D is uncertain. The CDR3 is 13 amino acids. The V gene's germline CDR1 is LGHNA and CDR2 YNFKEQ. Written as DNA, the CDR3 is TGTGCCAGCAGCTCAACCCTGCTCGAAAAGCTGTTTTTT. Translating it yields CASSSTLLEKLFF.

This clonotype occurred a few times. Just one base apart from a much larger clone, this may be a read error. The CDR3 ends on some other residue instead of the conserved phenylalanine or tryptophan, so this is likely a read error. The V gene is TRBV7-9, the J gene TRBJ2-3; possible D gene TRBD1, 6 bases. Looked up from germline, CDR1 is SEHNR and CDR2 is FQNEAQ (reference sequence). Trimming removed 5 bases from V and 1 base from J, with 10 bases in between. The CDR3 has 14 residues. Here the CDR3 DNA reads TGTGCCAGCAGCACACAGGGCCGCACAGATACGCAGTATCTT. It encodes CASSTQGRTDTQYL.

In DNA, the CDR3 is TGCAGTGCTAGAGAGCATAGAGGGGGTGTCGGGGAGCTGTTTTTT. It is translated as CSAREHRGGVGELFF. V and J are TRBV20-1 and TRBJ2-2; D possibly corresponds to TRBD1 (6 bases). CDR1 is DFQATT and CDR2 is SNEGSKA in the germline V gene (reference sequence). The CDR3 totals 15 residues. Trimming shortened V by 0 bases and J by 7 bases, and 15 bases separated the two germline ends.

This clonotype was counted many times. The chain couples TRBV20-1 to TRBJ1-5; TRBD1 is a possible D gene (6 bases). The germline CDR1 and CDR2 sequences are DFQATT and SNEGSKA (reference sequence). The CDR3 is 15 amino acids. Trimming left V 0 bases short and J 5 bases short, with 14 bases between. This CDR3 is CSARDPRGGDQPQHF. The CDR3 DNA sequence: TGCAGTGCTAGAGATCCCAGGGGCGGGGATCAGCCCCAGCATTTT.

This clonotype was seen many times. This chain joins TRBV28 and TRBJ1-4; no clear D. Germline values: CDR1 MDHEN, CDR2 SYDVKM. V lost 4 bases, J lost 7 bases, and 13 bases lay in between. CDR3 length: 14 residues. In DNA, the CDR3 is TGTGCCAGCAGTTCACGGCCCCCCGGTGAAAAACTGTTTTTT. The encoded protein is CASSSRPPGEKLFF.

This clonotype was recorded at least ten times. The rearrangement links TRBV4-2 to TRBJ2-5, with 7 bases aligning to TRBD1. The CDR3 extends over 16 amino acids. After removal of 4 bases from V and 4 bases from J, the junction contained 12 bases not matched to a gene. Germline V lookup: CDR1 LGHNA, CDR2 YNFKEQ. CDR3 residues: CASSPRGRGQGETQYF. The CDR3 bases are TGTGCCAGCAGCCCCAGAGGAAGGGGGCAAGGAGAGACCCAGTACTTC.

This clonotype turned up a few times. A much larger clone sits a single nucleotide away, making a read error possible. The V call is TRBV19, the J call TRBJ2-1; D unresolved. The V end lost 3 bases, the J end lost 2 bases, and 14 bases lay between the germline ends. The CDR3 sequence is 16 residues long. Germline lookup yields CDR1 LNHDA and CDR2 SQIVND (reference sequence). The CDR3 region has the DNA TGTGCCAGTAGTATCGGCTTTTTTACCCCCTACAATGAGCAGTTCTTC. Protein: CASSIGFFTPYNEQFF.

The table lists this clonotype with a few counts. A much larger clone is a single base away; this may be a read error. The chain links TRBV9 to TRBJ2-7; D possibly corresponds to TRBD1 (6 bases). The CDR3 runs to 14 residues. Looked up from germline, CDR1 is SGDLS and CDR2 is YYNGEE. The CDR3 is CASSVEGDGGEQSF. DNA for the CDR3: TGTGCCAGCAGCGTAGAAGGGGATGGGGGCGAGCAGTCCTTC.

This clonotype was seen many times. CDR3: CASSIGRGLAGGKSTDTQYF. CDR3 in DNA: TGTGCCAGTAGTATAGGTCGGGGACTAGCGGGGGGGAAGAGCACAGATACGCAGTATTTT. The chain links TRBV19 to TRBJ2-3, with TRBD2 identical over 16 bases. CDR1 is LNHDA and CDR2 is SQIVND in the germline V gene (reference sequence). This CDR3 is 20 amino acids long. J was trimmed by 0 bases and V by 1 base; bases with no gene match: 7.

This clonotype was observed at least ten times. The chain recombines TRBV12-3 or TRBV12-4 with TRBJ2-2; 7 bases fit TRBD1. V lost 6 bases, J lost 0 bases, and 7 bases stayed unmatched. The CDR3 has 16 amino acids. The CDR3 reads CASRSPGQTNTGELFF. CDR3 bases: TGTGCCAGCAGATCCCCGGGACAGACGAACACCGGGGAGCTGTTTTTT.

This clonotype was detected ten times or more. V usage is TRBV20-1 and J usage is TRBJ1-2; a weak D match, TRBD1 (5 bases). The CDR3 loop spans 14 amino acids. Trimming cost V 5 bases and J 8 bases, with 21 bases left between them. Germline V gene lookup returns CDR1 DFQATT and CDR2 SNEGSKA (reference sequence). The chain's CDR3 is CSAAGSTAAGGYTF. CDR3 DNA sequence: TGCAGTGCTGCGGGGTCGACAGCAGCCGGGGGCTACACCTTC.

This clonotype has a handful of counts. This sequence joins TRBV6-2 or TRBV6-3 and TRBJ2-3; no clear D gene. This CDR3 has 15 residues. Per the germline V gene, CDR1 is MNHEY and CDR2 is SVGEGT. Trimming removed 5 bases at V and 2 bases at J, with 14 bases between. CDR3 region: CASSPHDKHTDTQYF. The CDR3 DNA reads TGTGCCAGCAGTCCCCACGATAAGCACACAGATACGCAGTATTTT.

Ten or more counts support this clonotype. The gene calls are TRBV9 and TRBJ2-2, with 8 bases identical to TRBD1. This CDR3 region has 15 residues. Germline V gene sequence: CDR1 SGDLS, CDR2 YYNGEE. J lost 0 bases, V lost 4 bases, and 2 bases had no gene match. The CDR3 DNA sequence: TGTGCCAGCAGCCCCAGGGGGCCGAACACCGGGGAGCTGTTTTTT. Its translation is CASSPRGPNTGELFF.

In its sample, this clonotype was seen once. This CDR3 reads CAISEKGLGNQYF. The DNA for the CDR3 is TGTGCCATCAGTGAGAAGGGTTTGGGGAATCAGTACTTC. The chain employs TRBV10-3 and TRBJ2-4; D gene unclear. Trimming took off 2 bases at V and 12 bases at J, with 14 bases between the two ends. The germline V gene has CDR1 ENHRY and CDR2 SYGVKD. CDR3 length: 13 residues.

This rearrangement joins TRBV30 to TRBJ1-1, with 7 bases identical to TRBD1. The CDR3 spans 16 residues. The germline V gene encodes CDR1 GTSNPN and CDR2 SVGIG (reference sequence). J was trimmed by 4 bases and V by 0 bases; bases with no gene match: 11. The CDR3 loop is CAWSVAWEGAGTEAFF. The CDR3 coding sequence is TGTGCCTGGAGTGTGGCCTGGGAGGGGGCAGGCACTGAAGCTTTCTTT.